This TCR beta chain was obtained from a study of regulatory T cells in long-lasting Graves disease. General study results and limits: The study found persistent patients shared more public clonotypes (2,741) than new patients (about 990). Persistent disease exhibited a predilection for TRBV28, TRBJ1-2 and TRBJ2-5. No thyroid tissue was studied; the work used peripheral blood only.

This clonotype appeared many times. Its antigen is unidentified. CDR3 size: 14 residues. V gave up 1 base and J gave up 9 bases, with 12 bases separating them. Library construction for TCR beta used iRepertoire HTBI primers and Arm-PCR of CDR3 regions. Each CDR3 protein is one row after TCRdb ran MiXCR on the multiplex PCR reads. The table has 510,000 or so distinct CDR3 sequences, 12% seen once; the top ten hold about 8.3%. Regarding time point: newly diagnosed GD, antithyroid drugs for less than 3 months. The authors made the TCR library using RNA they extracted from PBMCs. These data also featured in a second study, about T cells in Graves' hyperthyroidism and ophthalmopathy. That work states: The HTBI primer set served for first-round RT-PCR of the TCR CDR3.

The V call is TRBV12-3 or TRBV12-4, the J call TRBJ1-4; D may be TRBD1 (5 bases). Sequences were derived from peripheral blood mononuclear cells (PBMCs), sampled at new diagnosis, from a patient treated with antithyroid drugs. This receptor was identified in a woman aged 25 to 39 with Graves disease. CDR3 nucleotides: TGTGCCAGCAGTTTAGTGGGGGGTAGGAAAAAACTGTTTTTT. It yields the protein CASSLVGGRKKLFF.